This is a list of T cell receptor beta chains from one sample in a study of shared clonotypes between healthy human individuals. The method was immunoSEQ multiplex PCR; TCRdb's version includes in-frame clones alone and lacks a portion of them. The sample contains 300,000 to 400,000 clones, less than 85% of which appear only once. The sample taken for sequencing was memory CD4+ T cells sorted from blood. Source of these receptors: a man aged 25 to 40 in good health. Both conserved end residues are part of each CDR3. Each record gives: CDR3 length, D gene, clone size, V gene, CDR3 protein. A D gene is named only where the DNA matches it firmly. Only some rows state a clone size, as once, few, many or a class for expanded clones.

len: 13; d_gene: -; abundance: -; v_gene: TRBV7-6; CDR3aa: CASSIGGINEQFF
len: 15; d_gene: -; abundance: -; v_gene: TRBV18; CDR3aa: CASSGRVESNEKLFF
len: 20; d_gene: TRBD1; abundance: -; v_gene: TRBV18; CDR3aa: CASSPYQRGQGAAGANVLTF
len: 16; d_gene: TRBD1; abundance: -; v_gene: TRBV30; CDR3aa: CAWSVPTRQGAQPQHF
len: 16; d_gene: -; abundance: -; v_gene: TRBV11-3; CDR3aa: CASSPGRWEASDEQFF
len: 13; d_gene: -; abundance: -; v_gene: TRBV9; CDR3aa: CASSVRTGGGYTF
len: 12; d_gene: -; abundance: -; v_gene: TRBV9; CDR3aa: CASSVLGGGYTF
len: 15; d_gene: -; abundance: -; v_gene: TRBV5-4; CDR3aa: CALDSPGLTYNEQFF
len: 15; d_gene: TRBD2; abundance: -; v_gene: TRBV28; CDR3aa: CASSPGTSRGPEQFF
len: 12; d_gene: -; abundance: once; v_gene: TRBV19; CDR3aa: CASSIDGRRAFF
len: 15; d_gene: TRBD2; abundance: -; v_gene: TRBV4-1; CDR3aa: CASSQADGRAGEQYF
len: 14; d_gene: -; abundance: few; v_gene: TRBV7-3; CDR3aa: CASSLNSNTGELFF
len: 13; d_gene: -; abundance: -; v_gene: TRBV28; CDR3aa: CASNVGQYNEQFF
len: 15; d_gene: TRBD2; abundance: -; v_gene: TRBV4-3; CDR3aa: CASSQTSGGLGEQYF
len: 16; d_gene: TRBD2; abundance: -; v_gene: TRBV6-4; CDR3aa: CASREVAGLYTGELFF
len: 22; d_gene: -; abundance: -; v_gene: TRBV21-1; CDR3aa: CASSKKEYGTSGRAKNTGELFF
len: 14; d_gene: -; abundance: -; v_gene: TRBV7-2; CDR3aa: CASSLLAWKGEQYF
len: 14; d_gene: -; abundance: -; v_gene: TRBV6-6; CDR3aa: CASNKDMSTDAQYF
len: 14; d_gene: TRBD1; abundance: -; v_gene: TRBV7-2; CDR3aa: CASSSQTGTYEQYF
len: 10; d_gene: -; abundance: -; v_gene: TRBV20-1; CDR3aa: CSAPIYGYTF
len: 13; d_gene: TRBD1; abundance: -; v_gene: TRBV6-1; CDR3aa: CASSVGTGDGYTF
len: 16; d_gene: TRBD1; abundance: -; v_gene: TRBV28; CDR3aa: CASSLPGTGYYQPQHF
len: 15; d_gene: -; abundance: many; v_gene: TRBV27; CDR3aa: CASRSQAGTLTEAFF
len: 15; d_gene: TRBD2; abundance: -; v_gene: TRBV6-1; CDR3aa: CASSELPGGIGELFF
len: 16; d_gene: TRBD2; abundance: -; v_gene: TRBV11-2; CDR3aa: CASSLEGTSGKYEQYF
len: 15; d_gene: -; abundance: -; v_gene: TRBV28; CDR3aa: CASSLGGDFTDTQYF
len: 12; d_gene: -; abundance: -; v_gene: TRBV19; CDR3aa: CASSIRGNGYTF
len: 13; d_gene: -; abundance: few; v_gene: TRBV2; CDR3aa: CASSIQINTEAFF
len: 16; d_gene: TRBD2; abundance: -; v_gene: TRBV29-1; CDR3aa: CSVYKTSGSSYNEQFF
len: 15; d_gene: TRBD2; abundance: -; v_gene: TRBV18; CDR3aa: CASSPGTSGIREQFF
len: 11; d_gene: TRBD2; abundance: -; v_gene: TRBV2; CDR3aa: CASDLAGGKFF
len: 15; d_gene: -; abundance: -; v_gene: TRBV4-3; CDR3aa: CASSQGSPFYNEQFF
len: 15; d_gene: -; abundance: -; v_gene: TRBV5-5; CDR3aa: CASSFVISGNYEQYF
len: 13; d_gene: TRBD2; abundance: -; v_gene: TRBV6-6; CDR3aa: CASSGTSGHTQYF
len: 15; d_gene: -; abundance: -; v_gene: TRBV5-6; CDR3aa: CASSSAGRVLYEQYF
len: 14; d_gene: -; abundance: -; v_gene: TRBV28; CDR3aa: CASHQAGRRDGYTF
len: 15; d_gene: TRBD2; abundance: -; v_gene: TRBV10-2; CDR3aa: CASSSATGGPSEQYF
len: 12; d_gene: TRBD1; abundance: -; v_gene: TRBV2; CDR3aa: CASIRDRDEAFF